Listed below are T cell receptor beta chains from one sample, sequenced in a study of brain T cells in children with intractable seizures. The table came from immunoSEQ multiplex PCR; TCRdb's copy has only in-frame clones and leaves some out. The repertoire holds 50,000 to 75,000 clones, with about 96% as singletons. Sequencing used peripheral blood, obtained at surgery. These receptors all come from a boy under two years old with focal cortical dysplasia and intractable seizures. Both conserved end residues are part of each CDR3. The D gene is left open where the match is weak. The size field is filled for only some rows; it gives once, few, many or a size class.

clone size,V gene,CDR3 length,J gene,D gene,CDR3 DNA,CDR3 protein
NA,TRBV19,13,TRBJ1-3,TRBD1,TGTGCCAGCGGCAGGGGGCTTGGAAACACCATATATTTT,CASGRGLGNTIYF
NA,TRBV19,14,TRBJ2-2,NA,TGTGCCAGTAGTATAGGGACTAACACCGGGGAGCTGTTTTTT,CASSIGTNTGELFF
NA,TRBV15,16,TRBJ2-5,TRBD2,TGTGCCACCAGCAGATCCCCAGGTAGCGGGGATGAGACCCAGTACTTC,CATSRSPGSGDETQYF
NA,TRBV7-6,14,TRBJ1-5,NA,TGTGCCAGCAGCCTCGGTTCTGGGAATCAGCCCCAGCATTTT,CASSLGSGNQPQHF
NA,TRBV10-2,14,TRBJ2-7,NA,TGCGCCAGCAGTGTGGGACCTAGCTCCTACGAGCAGTACTTC,CASSVGPSSYEQYF
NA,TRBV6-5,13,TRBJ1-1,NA,TGTGCCAGCAGCCGTGATCCGAACACTGAAGCTTTCTTT,CASSRDPNTEAFF
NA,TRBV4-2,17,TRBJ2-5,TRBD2,TGTGCCAGCAGCAAAGCGGGACTAGCGGGAGCCGAGGAGACCCAGTACTTC,CASSKAGLAGAEETQYF
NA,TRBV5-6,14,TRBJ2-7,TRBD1,TGTGCCAGCAGCTTGGGGACAGGGGCCTACGAGCAGTACTTC,CASSLGTGAYEQYF
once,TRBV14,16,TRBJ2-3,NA,TGTGCCAGCAGCCGACTTGCGCCGTTCCAAACAGATACGCAGTATTTT,CASSRLAPFQTDTQYF
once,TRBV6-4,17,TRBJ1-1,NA,TGTGCCAGCATTCTTACAGTGGCCCTTCTCATGAACACTGAAGCTTTCTTT,CASILTVALLMNTEAFF
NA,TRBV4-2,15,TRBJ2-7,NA,TGTGCCAGCAGCCAAGAACTATCGGAGGGGTACGAGCAGTACTTC,CASSQELSEGYEQYF
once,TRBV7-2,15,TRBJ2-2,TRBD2,TGTGCCAGCAGCCGGACTAGCGGGCCCCCCGGGGAGCTGTTTTTT,CASSRTSGPPGELFF
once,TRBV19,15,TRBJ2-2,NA,TGTGCCAGTAGTTCTCCCCCCAAGGGAACCGGGGAGCTGTTTTTT,CASSSPPKGTGELFF
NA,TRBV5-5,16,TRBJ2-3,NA,TGTGCCAGCAGCCATTACGCTACCTCAGGCACAGATACGCAGTATTTT,CASSHYATSGTDTQYF
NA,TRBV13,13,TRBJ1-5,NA,TGTGCCAGCAGCCAATGGCGATCTCAGCCCCAGCATTTT,CASSQWRSQPQHF
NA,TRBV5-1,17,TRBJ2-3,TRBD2,TGCGCCAGCAGCTCCGGACTAGCCCAAACTAGCACAGATACGCAGTATTTT,CASSSGLAQTSTDTQYF
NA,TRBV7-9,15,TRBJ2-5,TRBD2,TGTGCCAGCAGCCCGACTGGCGGGAGATCCAAGACCCAGTACTTC,CASSPTGGRSKTQYF
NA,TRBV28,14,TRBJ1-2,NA,TGTGCCAGCAGCAAGACAAATGGGGCCAATGGCTACACCTTC,CASSKTNGANGYTF
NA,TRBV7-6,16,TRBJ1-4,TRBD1,TGTGCCAGCAGCTCCTACGACAGGGGGCTAATTGAAAAACTGTTTTTT,CASSSYDRGLIEKLFF
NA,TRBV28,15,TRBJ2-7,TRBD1,TGTGCCAGCACCCAGGGACAGAGTTTTTTCTACGAGCAGTACTTC,CASTQGQSFFYEQYF
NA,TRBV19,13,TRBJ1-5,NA,TGTGCCAGTAGTATGGATAGCAATCAGCCCCAGCATTTT,CASSMDSNQPQHF
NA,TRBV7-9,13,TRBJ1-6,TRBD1,TGTGCCAGCAGCGAACAGGGGACCTCACCCCTCCACTTT,CASSEQGTSPLHF
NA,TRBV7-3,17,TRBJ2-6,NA,TGTGCCAGCAGCTCCCGCCCGGTCCGATCTGGGGCCAACGTCCTGACTTTC,CASSSRPVRSGANVLTF
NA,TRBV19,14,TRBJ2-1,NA,TGTGCCAGTAGTCTGTGGAACGGTTACAATGAGCAGTTCTTC,CASSLWNGYNEQFF
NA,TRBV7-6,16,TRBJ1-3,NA,TGTGCCAGCAGCTTAGGACAGCCTCGCTCTGGAAACACCATATATTTT,CASSLGQPRSGNTIYF
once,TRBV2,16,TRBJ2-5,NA,TGTGCCAGCTCCGTTCTCCCCCCGTGGAGTGGCGAGACCCAGTACTTC,CASSVLPPWSGETQYF
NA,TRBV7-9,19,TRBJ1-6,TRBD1,TGTGCCAGCAGCTTACCGGGACAGGGGACGAAATCCTATAATTCACCCCTCCACTTT,CASSLPGQGTKSYNSPLHF
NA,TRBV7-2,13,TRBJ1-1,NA,TGTGCCAGCAGCCTCCGGGGGAACACTGAAGCTTTCTTT,CASSLRGNTEAFF
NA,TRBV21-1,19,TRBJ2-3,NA,TGTGCCAGCAGCAAACCTCGGTGGGGGGAGGTGGCAGTGGCAGATACGCAGTATTTT,CASSKPRWGEVAVADTQYF
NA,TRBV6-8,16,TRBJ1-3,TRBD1,TGTGCCAAACACCCTATGGACAGGGCCTCTGGAAACACCATATATTTT,CAKHPMDRASGNTIYF
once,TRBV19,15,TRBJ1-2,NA,TGTGCCAGTAGTATACGGCAGCGAAAAATCTATGGCTACACCTTC,CASSIRQRKIYGYTF
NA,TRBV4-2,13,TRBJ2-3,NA,TGTGCCAGCAGCCAAGAACACGGATCTTTGCAGTATTTT,CASSQEHGSLQYF
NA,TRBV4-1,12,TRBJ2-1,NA,TGCGCCAGCAGCCATTGGCAGGATGAGCAGTTCTTC,CASSHWQDEQFF
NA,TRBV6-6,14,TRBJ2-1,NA,TGTGCCAGCAGTTACCAGGGGGGATTCAATGAGCAGTTCTTC,CASSYQGGFNEQFF
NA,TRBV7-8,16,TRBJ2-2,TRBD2,TGTGCCATTACTATCGGACTAGCGGCTATCGGCGGGGAGCTGTTTTTT,CAITIGLAAIGGELFF
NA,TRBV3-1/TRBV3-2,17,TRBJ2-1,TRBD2,TGTGCCAGCAGCCAGAGACTAGCGCGAAGCTCCTACAATGAGCAGTTCTTC,CASSQRLARSSYNEQFF
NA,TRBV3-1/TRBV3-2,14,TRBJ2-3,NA,TGTGCCAGCAGCCAAGCGGGGGGCACAGATACGCAGTATTTT,CASSQAGGTDTQYF
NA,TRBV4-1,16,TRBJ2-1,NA,TGCGCCAGCAGCCAAGGGCCCCCGACCATTCATAATGAGCAGTTCTTC,CASSQGPPTIHNEQFF
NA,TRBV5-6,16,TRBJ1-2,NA,TGTGCCAGCAGCTTGAGTCAGGGTGGTCGTAACTATGGCTACACCTTC,CASSLSQGGRNYGYTF
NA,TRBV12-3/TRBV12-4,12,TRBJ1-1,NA,TGTGCCAGCAGGGGAGGGTTCACTGAAGCTTTCTTT,CASRGGFTEAFF
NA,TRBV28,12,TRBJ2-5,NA,TGTGCCAGCAGAAACCAGGGGCGGGCCCAGTACTTC,CASRNQGRAQYF
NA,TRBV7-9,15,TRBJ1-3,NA,TGTGCCAGCAGCTTCCGAGGGGTATCAGGAAACACCATATATTTT,CASSFRGVSGNTIYF
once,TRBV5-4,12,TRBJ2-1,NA,TGTGCCAGCAGCTCGCCCGATAATGAGCAGTTCTTC,CASSSPDNEQFF
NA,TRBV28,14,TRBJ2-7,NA,TGTGCCAGCAGTCAAACTGAAGCGGGCGACGAGCAGTACTTC,CASSQTEAGDEQYF
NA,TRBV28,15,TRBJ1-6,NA,TGTGCCAGCAGTTTAGCCCCAGCTGAATATTCACCCCTCCACTTT,CASSLAPAEYSPLHF